This T cell receptor (beta chain) originates from a study of blood T cell dynamics during melanoma immunotherapy. Study-level information: First-line therapy was either pembrolizumab or nivolumab with ipilimumab for metastatic melanoma.

CDR3 length: 9 amino acids. The germline V gene encodes CDR1 MNHNS and CDR2 SASEGT. With 10 bases removed from V and 8 bases from J, the gap between germline ends came to 6 bases. Stated time point: week 3, after first cycle of checkpoint inhibitor. Samples come from before therapy and from week 3 after the first blockade cycle. The assay received all extracted DNA from sorted CD8+ subsets. Using immunoSEQ multiplex PCR, the repertoire was profiled, and TCRdb retains in-frame clones only, with some absent. Counted here are under 15,000 clones, under 95% occurring once; the ten biggest clones make up around 0.18%.

The V gene is TRBV6-1, the J gene TRBJ2-1; the D is unclear. This TCR derives from a human donor with melanoma. Sample: effector memory CD8+ T cells from blood, taken from a patient treated with checkpoint blockade. CDR3 nucleotide sequence: TGTGCCACCAAAGATGAGCAGTTCTTC. Translating it yields CATKDEQFF.